A single sample gave rise to the 26 T cell receptor beta chains below, sequenced in a study of metastatic and nonmetastatic thyroid tumors. Until they underwent thyroid surgery, no patient had received any treatment. TCRdb reprocessed the PCR reads using MiXCR. Found here are 25,000 to 35,000 clones, 20% to 30% of them singletons; the top ten hold more than 8%. Sequencing used blood. These TCRs come from a female donor with papillary thyroid cancer or a benign thyroid nodule (not recorded which). Some clones in this sample may be carry-over from other donors' samples.

This clone has a count of ten or more. The V gene is TRBV11-2, the J gene TRBJ2-3; D gene uncertain. This CDR3 region has 12 residues. V was pared by 5 bases and J by 6 bases, with 9 bases between. Germline CDR1 SGHAT, CDR2 FQNNGV. DNA for the CDR3: TGTGCCAGCAGCCGCCTTCGGGATACGCAGTATTTT. Protein: CASSRLRDTQYF.

This clone came up many times. Written as DNA, the CDR3 is TGCAGTGCTAGCGACAGGGTGAACACTGAAGCTTTCTTT. It translates to CSASDRVNTEAFF. The chain employs TRBV20-1 and TRBJ1-1, with TRBD1 matching 7 bases. Germline-derived CDR1 and CDR2 are DFQATT and SNEGSKA (reference sequence). This CDR3 spans 13 amino acids. V lost 3 bases and J lost 0; bases outside the gene matches: 1.

The sample holds many counts of this clone. The genes are TRBV6-2 or TRBV6-3 and TRBJ2-7; weak D call: TRBD1 (6 bases). Germline assignment: CDR1 MNHEY and CDR2 SVGEGT. V was trimmed by 6 bases and J by 3 bases, leaving 15 bases between them. The CDR3 has 14 amino acids. CDR3 sequence: CASSEDSSFYEQYF. Here the CDR3 DNA reads TGTGCCAGCAGCGAGGACAGTAGCTTCTACGAGCAGTACTTC.

The chain links TRBV9 to TRBJ2-6, with D unclear. The CDR3 is 14 residues long. Germline CDR1 is SGDLS and CDR2 is YYNGEE. The V gene lost 4 bases and the J gene lost 3 bases, with 8 bases spanning the gap. The CDR3 coding sequence is TGTGCCAGCAGCTATACAGTTGGGGCCAACGTCCTGACTTTC. It encodes CASSYTVGANVLTF.

This clone was counted many times. The chain couples TRBV5-1 to TRBJ2-7, with D perhaps matching TRBD1 or TRBD2 (5 bases each). Germline CDR1 reads SGHRS; CDR2 reads YFSETQ. The V end was cut by 7 bases, the J end by 3 bases, with 17 bases between. CDR3 size: 14 residues. Written as DNA, the CDR3 is TGCGCCAGCGCTCCCGTGGGGGAAGGCTACGAGCAGTACTTC. This codes for CASAPVGEGYEQYF.

This clone was counted many times. The chain combines TRBV30 with TRBJ2-5; no clear D gene. This CDR3 contains 14 residues. The V end was cut by 3 bases, the J end by 2 bases, with 13 bases between. Germline V gives CDR1 GTSNPN, CDR2 SVGIG (reference sequence). Here the CDR3 DNA reads TGTGCCTGGAGCACAAGACAATTTCAAGAGACCCAGTACTTC. The encoded protein is CAWSTRQFQETQYF.

This clone was counted only a few times. CDR3 region: CASSSYRGSYEQYF. Here the CDR3 DNA reads TGTGCCAGCAGTTCTTACAGGGGTTCCTACGAGCAGTACTTC. This chain uses TRBV6-8 with TRBJ2-7; 7 bases map to TRBD1. Trimming at V came to 4 bases and at J to 1 base, leaving 4 bases not matched to a gene. The CDR3 runs 14 residues. CDR1 is MNHGY, CDR2 SAAAGT, per germline.

This clone was seen more than once but under ten times. The chain is built from TRBV7-8 and TRBJ2-7; possible D gene TRBD1, 5 bases. There are 12 residues in the CDR3. V lost 5 bases, J lost 8 bases, and 13 bases lay in between. CDR1 and CDR2 from the germline V gene are SGHVS and FQNEAQ. The CDR3 region has the DNA TGTGCCAGCAGCCCCCGACAGTACCAGCAGTACTTC. Translating it yields CASSPRQYQQYF.

This clone was seen ten or more times. The chain recombines TRBV12-3 or TRBV12-4 with TRBJ2-3, with D possibly being TRBD1 or TRBD2 (7 bases each). The CDR3 extends over 11 amino acids. Trimming pared 8 bases from V and 8 bases from J, leaving 11 bases between. The CDR3 loop is CASARGGTQYF. As DNA, the CDR3 is TGTGCCAGCGCCAGGGGGGGTACGCAGTATTTT.

The rearrangement joins TRBV7-2 to TRBJ2-7; TRBD1 might be the D (6 bases). The CDR3 has 14 amino acids. Deletions cut 6 bases from V and 1 base from J, with 13 bases between. Germline CDR1 SGHTA, CDR2 FQGNSA. CDR3 residues: CASRGLGGSYEQYF. In DNA, the CDR3 is TGTGCCAGCAGGGGTTTAGGGGGTTCCTACGAGCAGTACTTC.

V is TRBV20-1 and J is TRBJ2-7; D is undetermined. V shed 0 bases and J shed 0 bases, with 12 bases lying between them. The CDR3 is 15 amino acids. Per germline, CDR1 DFQATT and CDR2 SNEGSKA (reference sequence). The DNA of the CDR3 is TGCAGTGCTAGAGATTGGTCGGAGAGCTCCTACGAGCAGTACTTC. Translating it yields CSARDWSESSYEQYF.

This clone was seen many times. The chain combines TRBV5-4 with TRBJ2-1; no clear D. The CDR3 consists of 13 residues. Germline-derived CDR1 and CDR2 are SGHNT and YYREEE (reference sequence). The ends were cut back, 3 bases at V and 9 bases at J, with 13 bases in the middle. The CDR3 region is CASSSTNYFEQFF. The CDR3 DNA follows: TGTGCCAGCAGCTCGACAAACTACTTTGAGCAGTTCTTC. Full variable domain (rest looked up from reference TRBV5-4 and TRBJ2-1): ETGVTQSPTHLIKTRGQQVTLRCSSQSGHNTVSWYQQALGQGPQFIFQYYREEENGRGNFPPRFSGLQFPNYSSELNVNALELDDSALYLCASSSTNYFEQFFGPGTRLTVL.

This clone has a count of ten or more. The chain carries TRBV4-1 and TRBJ2-2, with D hard to call. Between the trimmed V and J ends, which lost 2 bases and 6 bases, there was a span of 7 bases. This CDR3 has 13 residues. Germline CDR1 MGHRA, CDR2 YSYEKL. This CDR3 is CASSQTPAGELFF. The CDR3 bases are TGCGCCAGCAGCCAAACCCCGGCCGGGGAGCTGTTTTTT.

This clone was detected many times. The chain links TRBV5-1 to TRBJ2-6, with 7 bases that match TRBD1. CDR3 length equals 16 residues. The germline V gene encodes CDR1 SGHRS and CDR2 YFSETQ. Trimming at V came to 3 bases and at J to 0 bases, leaving 3 bases not matched to a gene. The CDR3 DNA reads as TGCGCCAGCAGCTGGGACAGAGTCTCTGGGGCCAACGTCCTGACTTTC. It codes for CASSWDRVSGANVLTF.

This clone was detected many times. This chain connects TRBV7-9 to TRBJ2-1; 9 nucleotides line up with TRBD2. J was trimmed by 5 bases and V by 8 bases; bases with no gene match: 10. This CDR3 contains 15 residues. The V gene's germline CDR1 is SEHNR and CDR2 FQNEAQ (reference sequence). CDR3 residues: CASGFSSSGNNEQFF. In nucleotides, the CDR3 is TGTGCCAGCGGGTTTAGCTCTAGCGGGAACAATGAGCAGTTCTTC.

This clone was counted at least ten times. The chain carries TRBV30 and TRBJ1-2, with D uncertain. The CDR3 totals 14 residues. Germline CDR1 reads GTSNPN; CDR2 reads SVGIG (reference sequence). Trimming took off 0 bases at V and 1 base at J, with 9 bases between the two ends. The CDR3 loop is CAWSVQTLNYGYTF. DNA of the CDR3: TGTGCCTGGAGTGTCCAGACACTTAACTATGGCTACACCTTC.

The V and J genes are TRBV11-2 and TRBJ2-3; D might be TRBD1 or TRBD2, each matching 6 bases. Germline V gene lookup returns CDR1 SGHAT and CDR2 FQNNGV. The CDR3 runs to 15 residues. V dropped 3 bases and J dropped 5 bases, with 15 bases sitting between them. CDR3 residues: CASSFRWGAGDTQYF. In DNA form, the CDR3 reads TGTGCCAGCAGCTTCCGCTGGGGGGCCGGAGATACGCAGTATTTT.

This clone has ten or more counts. V usage is TRBV20-1 and J usage is TRBJ2-7, with a possible D match to TRBD2 (6 bases). Deletions cut 1 base from V and 4 bases from J, with 20 bases between. The CDR3 covers 16 residues. The V gene's germline CDR1 is DFQATT and CDR2 SNEGSKA (reference sequence). For the CDR3, the DNA is TGCAGTGCTAGAGGGGCTGGGGCGGGAAGTATTTACGAGCAGTACTTC. It encodes CSARGAGAGSIYEQYF.

The chain links TRBV6-2 or TRBV6-3 to TRBJ2-7; 10 bases agree with TRBD2. In germline, CDR1 is MNHEY, CDR2 SVGEGT. V was clipped by 5 bases and J by 3 bases; unmatched bases: 19. This CDR3 is 19 amino acids long. DNA of the CDR3: TGTGCCAGCAGTCCGGGGCCCACTAGCGGGACTCTCCTGGACTACGAGCAGTACTTC. It specifies CASSPGPTSGTLLDYEQYF.

CDR3 residues: CASSHSGTDYNEQFF. CDR3 nucleotide sequence: TGCGCCAGCAGCCATAGCGGAACCGATTACAATGAGCAGTTCTTC. The rearrangement uses TRBV4-3 and TRBJ2-1; D may be TRBD2 (6 bases). The CDR3 length is 15 residues. V lost 3 bases to trimming and J lost 4 bases, with 13 bases between them. The germline V gene has CDR1 LGHNA and CDR2 YSLEER.

This clone was observed at least ten times. The chain links TRBV12-3 or TRBV12-4 to TRBJ2-1; 11 bases fit TRBD2. CDR3 length: 17 amino acids. The junction had 6 bases not matched to a gene; V was cut back by 1 base and J by 4 bases. Written as DNA, the CDR3 is TGTGCCAGCAGTTTAGGGCCTAGCGGGAGGAGGTACAATGAGCAGTTCTTC. Translation gives CASSLGPSGRRYNEQFF.

This clone showed up many times. The chain combines TRBV11-2 with TRBJ1-3; D might be TRBD1 (6 bases). V lost 0 bases and J 1 base, leaving 10 bases between the germline ends. Germline CDR1 and CDR2: SGHAT and FQNNGV. The CDR3 is 16 amino acids. The CDR3 reads CASSLDQGQSGNTIYF. The CDR3 nucleotides are TGTGCCAGCAGCTTAGACCAGGGGCAATCTGGAAACACCATATATTTT.

In this sample, this clone turned up many times. The V and J genes are TRBV7-9 and TRBJ2-1, with 10 bases fitting TRBD2. The CDR3 is made up of 15 amino acids. Per the germline V gene, CDR1 is SEHNR and CDR2 is FQNEAQ (reference sequence). V lost 1 base to trimming and J lost 8 bases; unmatched junction nucleotides: 5. CDR3 sequence (DNA): TGTGCCAGCAGCTTAGAGGGACTAGCGCGGGATGAGCAGTTCTTC. It codes for CASSLEGLARDEQFF.

This clone has ten or more counts. The J gene is TRBJ2-1, the V gene TRBV5-1, with 9 nucleotides matching TRBD2. The V and J ends lost 3 bases and 7 bases, in that order; junction bases with no gene match: 8. Germline CDR1 is SGHRS and CDR2 is YFSETQ. The CDR3 totals 15 residues. CDR3 region: CASSSWAGGGNEQFF. Written as DNA, the CDR3 is TGCGCCAGCAGCTCTTGGGCGGGAGGGGGTAATGAGCAGTTCTTC. The complete variable domain, with remaining parts taken from reference TRBV5-1 and TRBJ2-1, reads KAGVTQTPRYLIKTRGQQVTLSCSPISGHRSVSWYQQTPGQGLQFLFEYFSETQRNKGNFPGRFSGRQFSNSRSEMNVSTLELGDSALYLCASSSWAGGGNEQFFGPGTRLTVL.

The rearrangement uses TRBV6-5 and TRBJ2-1, with D possibly TRBD2 on 6 matching bases. The V and J ends lost 6 bases and 1 base respectively, with 19 bases between them. The CDR3 sequence is 17 residues long. Germline CDR1 reads MNHEY; CDR2 reads SVGAGI. CDR3 residues: CASSKRSSGLSYNEQFF. DNA for the CDR3: TGTGCCAGCAGCAAACGTAGTAGCGGCTTATCCTACAATGAGCAGTTCTTC.

This clone was counted at least ten times. The chain combines TRBV14 with TRBJ1-3; possibly TRBD1 for D (6 bases). With 5 bases removed from V and 4 bases from J, the gap between germline ends came to 12 bases. The CDR3 totals 14 residues. Germline loops: CDR1 SGHDN, CDR2 FVKESK. The CDR3 here is CASSVWGLGNTIYF. CDR3 bases: TGTGCCAGCAGCGTGTGGGGGCTCGGAAACACCATATATTTT.